This T cell receptor beta chain was sequenced in a study of early T cells in non-severe SARS-CoV-2 infection. V shed 4 bases, J shed 0 bases, and the junction held 11 bases outside the gene matches. From germline, CDR1 is MNHEY and CDR2 SMNVEV (reference sequence). This CDR3 comprises 19 residues. Each cDNA molecule carried a unique molecular identifier. TCRdb recomputed calls from the 5' RACE reads with MiXCR, one row per CDR3 protein. The sample consists of about 110,000 distinct CDR3 sequences, about 12% of them appearing once. The study's findings and limits: Matching against VDJdb likely underestimated virus-specific expansions, favoring anti-spike CD8.

This clonotype was counted only a few times. What it binds is not known. Sequenced: whole blood. This receptor was obtained from an adult who was a healthcare worker with PCR-confirmed SARS-CoV-2 infection or an uninfected control (not recorded which). The J gene is TRBJ2-6, the V gene TRBV27, with 8 bases identical to TRBD1. DNA for the CDR3: TGTGCCAGCAGTTCGAAAGGGACAGGTTTCTCCTCTGGGGCCAACGTCCTGACTTTC. Amino acids: CASSSKGTGFSSGANVLTF.